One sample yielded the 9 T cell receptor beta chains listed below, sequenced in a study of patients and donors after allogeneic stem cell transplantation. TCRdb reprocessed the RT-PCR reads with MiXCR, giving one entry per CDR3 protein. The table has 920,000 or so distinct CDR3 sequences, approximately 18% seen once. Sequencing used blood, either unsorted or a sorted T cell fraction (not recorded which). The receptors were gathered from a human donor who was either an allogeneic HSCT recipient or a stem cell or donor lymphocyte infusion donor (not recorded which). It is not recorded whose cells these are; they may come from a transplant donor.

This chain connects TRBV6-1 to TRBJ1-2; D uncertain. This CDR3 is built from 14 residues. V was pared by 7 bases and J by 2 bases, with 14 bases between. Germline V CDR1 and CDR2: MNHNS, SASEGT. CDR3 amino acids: CASTPSGKNYGYTF. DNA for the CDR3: TGTGCCAGCACTCCCTCGGGGAAAAACTATGGCTACACCTTC.

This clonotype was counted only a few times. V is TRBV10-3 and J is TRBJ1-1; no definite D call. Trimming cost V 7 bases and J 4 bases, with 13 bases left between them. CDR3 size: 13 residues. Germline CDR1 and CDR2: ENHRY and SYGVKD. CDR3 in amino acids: CAIKSGEPTEAFF. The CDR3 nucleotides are TGTGCCATCAAGTCGGGAGAACCCACTGAAGCTTTCTTT.

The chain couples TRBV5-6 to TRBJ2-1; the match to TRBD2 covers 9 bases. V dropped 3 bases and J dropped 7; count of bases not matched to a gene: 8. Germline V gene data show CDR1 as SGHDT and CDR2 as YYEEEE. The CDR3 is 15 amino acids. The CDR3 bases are TGTGCCAGCAGCTGGGGGGCTAGCGGGGATAATGAGCAGTTCTTC. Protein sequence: CASSWGASGDNEQFF. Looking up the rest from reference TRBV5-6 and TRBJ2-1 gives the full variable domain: DAGVTQSPTHLIKTRGQQVTLRCSPKSGHDTVSWYQQALGQGPQFIFQYYEEEERQRGNFPDRFSGHQFPNYSSELNVNALLLGDSALYLCASSWGASGDNEQFFGPGTRLTVL.

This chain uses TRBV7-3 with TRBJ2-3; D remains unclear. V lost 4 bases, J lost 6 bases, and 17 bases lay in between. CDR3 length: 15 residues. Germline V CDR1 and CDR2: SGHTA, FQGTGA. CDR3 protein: CASSSTEASYDTQYF. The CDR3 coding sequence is TGTGCCAGCAGCTCGACCGAAGCGTCTTATGATACGCAGTATTTT.

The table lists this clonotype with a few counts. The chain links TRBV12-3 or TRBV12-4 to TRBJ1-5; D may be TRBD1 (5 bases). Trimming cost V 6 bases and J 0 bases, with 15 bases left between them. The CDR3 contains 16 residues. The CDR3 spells CASSPTAGLSNQPQHF. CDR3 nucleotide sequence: TGTGCCAGCAGCCCGACGGCGGGGCTTAGCAATCAGCCCCAGCATTTT.

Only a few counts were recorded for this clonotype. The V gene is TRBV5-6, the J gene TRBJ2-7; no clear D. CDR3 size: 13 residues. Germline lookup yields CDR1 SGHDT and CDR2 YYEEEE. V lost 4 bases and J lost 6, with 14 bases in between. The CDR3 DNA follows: TGTGCCAGCAGCATCCTAGTCCACGGCGAGCAGTACTTC. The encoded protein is CASSILVHGEQYF.

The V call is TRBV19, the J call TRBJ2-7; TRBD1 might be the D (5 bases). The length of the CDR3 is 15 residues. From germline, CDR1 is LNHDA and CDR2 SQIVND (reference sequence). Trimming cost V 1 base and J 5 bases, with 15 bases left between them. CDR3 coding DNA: TGTGCCAGTAGTATAGTGCATCAGGGTGTCCACGAGCAGTACTTC. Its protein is CASSIVHQGVHEQYF.

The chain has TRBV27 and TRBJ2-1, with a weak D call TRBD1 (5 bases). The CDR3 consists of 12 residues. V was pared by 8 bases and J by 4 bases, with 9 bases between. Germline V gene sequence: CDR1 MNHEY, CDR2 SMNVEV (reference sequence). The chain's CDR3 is CASAGYYNEQFF. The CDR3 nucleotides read TGTGCCAGCGCAGGGTATTACAATGAGCAGTTCTTC.

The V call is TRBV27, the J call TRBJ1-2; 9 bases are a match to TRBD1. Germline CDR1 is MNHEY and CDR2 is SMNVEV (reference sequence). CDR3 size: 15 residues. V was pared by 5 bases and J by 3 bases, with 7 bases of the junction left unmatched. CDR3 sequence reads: CASSPTGGADYGYTF. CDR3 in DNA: TGTGCCAGCAGTCCAACAGGGGGCGCGGACTATGGCTACACCTTC.